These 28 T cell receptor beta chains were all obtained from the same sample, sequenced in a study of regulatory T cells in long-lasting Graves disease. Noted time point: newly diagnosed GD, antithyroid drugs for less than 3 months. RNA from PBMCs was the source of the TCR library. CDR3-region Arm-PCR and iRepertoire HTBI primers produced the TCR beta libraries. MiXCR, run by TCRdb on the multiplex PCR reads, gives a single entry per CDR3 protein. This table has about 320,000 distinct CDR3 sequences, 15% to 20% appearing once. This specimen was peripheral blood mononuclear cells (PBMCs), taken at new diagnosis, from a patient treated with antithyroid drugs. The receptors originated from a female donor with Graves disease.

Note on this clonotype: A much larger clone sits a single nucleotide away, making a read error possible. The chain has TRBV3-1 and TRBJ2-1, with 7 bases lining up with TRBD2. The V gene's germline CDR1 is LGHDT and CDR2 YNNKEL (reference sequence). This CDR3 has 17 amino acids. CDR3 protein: CVSSQGSTSLAANEQFF. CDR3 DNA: TGTGTCAGCAGCCAAGGCTCCACTTCCCTAGCGGCCAATGAGCAGTTCTTC.

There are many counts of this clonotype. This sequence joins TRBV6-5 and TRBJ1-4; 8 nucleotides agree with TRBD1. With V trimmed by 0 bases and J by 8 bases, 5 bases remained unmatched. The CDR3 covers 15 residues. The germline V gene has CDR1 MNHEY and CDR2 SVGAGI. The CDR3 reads CASSYSGQGPEKLFF. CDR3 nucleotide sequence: TGTGCCAGCAGTTACTCCGGACAGGGACCCGAAAAACTGTTTTTT.

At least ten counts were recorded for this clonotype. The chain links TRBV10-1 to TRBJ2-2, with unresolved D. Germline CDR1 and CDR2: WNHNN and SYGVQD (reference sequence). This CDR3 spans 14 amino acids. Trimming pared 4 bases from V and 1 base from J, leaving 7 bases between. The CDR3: CASSAGLNTGELFF. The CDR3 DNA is TGCGCCAGCAGTGCCGGATTGAACACCGGGGAGCTGTTTTTT.

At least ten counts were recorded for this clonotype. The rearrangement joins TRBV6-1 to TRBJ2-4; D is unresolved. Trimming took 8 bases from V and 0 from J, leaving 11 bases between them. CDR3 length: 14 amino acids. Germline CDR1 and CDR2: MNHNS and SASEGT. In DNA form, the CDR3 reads TGTGCCAGCGAATACAGCTTAGCCAAAAACATTCAGTACTTC. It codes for CASEYSLAKNIQYF.

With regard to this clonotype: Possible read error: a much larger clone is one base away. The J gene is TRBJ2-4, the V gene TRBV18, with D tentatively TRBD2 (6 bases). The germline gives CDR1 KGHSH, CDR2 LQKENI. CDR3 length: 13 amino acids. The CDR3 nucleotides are TGTGCCAGCTCGGCTAGCGCTAAAAACACTCAGTACTTC. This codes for CASSASAKNTQYF. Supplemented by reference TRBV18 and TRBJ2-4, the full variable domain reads NAGVMQNPRHLVRRRGQEARLRCSPMKGHSHVYWYRQLPEEGLKFMVYLQKENIIDESGMPKERFSAEFPKEGPSILRIQQVVRGDSAAYFCASSASAKNTQYFGAGTRLSVL.

The CDR3 coding sequence is TGCGCCAGCAGCCCCGGGGCAACGACGGTGGAGACCCAGTACTTC. Its protein is CASSPGATTVETQYF. V usage is TRBV5-1 and J usage is TRBJ2-5; D is perhaps TRBD1 or TRBD2 (5 bases each). In germline, CDR1 is SGHRS, CDR2 YFSETQ. This CDR3 region has 15 residues. Trimming removed 4 bases at V and 5 bases at J, with 18 bases between.

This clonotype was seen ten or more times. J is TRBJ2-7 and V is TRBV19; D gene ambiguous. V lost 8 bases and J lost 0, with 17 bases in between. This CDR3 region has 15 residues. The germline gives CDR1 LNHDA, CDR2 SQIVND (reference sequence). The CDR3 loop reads CASGRGPTPSYEQYF. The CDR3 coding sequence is TGTGCCAGTGGCCGAGGACCTACACCCTCCTACGAGCAGTACTTC.

The CDR3 coding sequence is TGTGCCAGCAAAGACACCCGCTCCTACGAGCAGTACTTC. This translates into CASKDTRSYEQYF. V and J are TRBV6-1 and TRBJ2-7; D gene ambiguous. The CDR3 sequence is 13 residues long. Trimming removed 7 bases at V and 0 bases at J, with 10 bases between. Germline CDR1 MNHNS, CDR2 SASEGT.

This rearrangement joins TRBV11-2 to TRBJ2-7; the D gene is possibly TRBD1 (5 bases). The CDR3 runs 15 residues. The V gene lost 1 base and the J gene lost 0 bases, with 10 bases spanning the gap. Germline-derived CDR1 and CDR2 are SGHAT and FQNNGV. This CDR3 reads CASSLVGAFSYEQYF. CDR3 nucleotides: TGTGCCAGCAGCTTAGTAGGGGCCTTCTCCTACGAGCAGTACTTC.

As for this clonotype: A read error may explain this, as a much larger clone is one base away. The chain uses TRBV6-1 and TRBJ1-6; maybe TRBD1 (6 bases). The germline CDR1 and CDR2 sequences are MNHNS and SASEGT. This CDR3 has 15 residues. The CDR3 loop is CACSVRQELNSPLHF. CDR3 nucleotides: TGTGCCTGCAGTGTAAGACAGGAGTTAAATTCACCCCTCCACTTT.

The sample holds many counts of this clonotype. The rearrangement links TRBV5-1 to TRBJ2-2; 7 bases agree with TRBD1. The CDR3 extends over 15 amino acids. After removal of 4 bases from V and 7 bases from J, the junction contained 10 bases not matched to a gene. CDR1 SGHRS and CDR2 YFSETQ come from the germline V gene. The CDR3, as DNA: TGCGCCAGCAGCCCAGGACAGGCGCAGGGCGGGGAGCTGTTTTTT. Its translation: CASSPGQAQGGELFF.

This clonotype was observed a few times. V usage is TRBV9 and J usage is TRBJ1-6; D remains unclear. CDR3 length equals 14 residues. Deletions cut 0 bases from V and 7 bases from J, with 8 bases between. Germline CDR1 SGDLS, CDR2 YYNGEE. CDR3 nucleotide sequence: TGTGCCAGCAGCGTAGCGGACCCGAATTCACCCCTCCACTTT. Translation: CASSVADPNSPLHF.

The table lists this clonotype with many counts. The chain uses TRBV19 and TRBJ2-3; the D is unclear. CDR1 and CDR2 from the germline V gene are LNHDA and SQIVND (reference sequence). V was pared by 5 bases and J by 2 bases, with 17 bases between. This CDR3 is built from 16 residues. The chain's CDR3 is CASSHRTTFLTDTQYF. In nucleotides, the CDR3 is TGTGCCAGTAGTCACCGGACCACTTTCCTCACAGATACGCAGTATTTT.

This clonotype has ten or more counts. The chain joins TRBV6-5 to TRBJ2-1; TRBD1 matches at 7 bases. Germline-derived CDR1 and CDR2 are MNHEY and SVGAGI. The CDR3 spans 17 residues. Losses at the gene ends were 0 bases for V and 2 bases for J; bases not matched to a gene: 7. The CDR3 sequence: CASSYSKRGPTYNEQFF. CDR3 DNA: TGTGCCAGCAGTTACTCGAAGAGGGGGCCCACCTACAATGAGCAGTTCTTC.

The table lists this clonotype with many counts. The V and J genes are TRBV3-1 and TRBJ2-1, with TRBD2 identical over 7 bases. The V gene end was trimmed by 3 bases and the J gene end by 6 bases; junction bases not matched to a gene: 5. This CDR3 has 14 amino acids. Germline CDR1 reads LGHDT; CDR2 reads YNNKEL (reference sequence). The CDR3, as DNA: TGTGCCAGCAGCCAGAGATCTAGCGGCAATGAGCAGTTCTTC. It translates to CASSQRSSGNEQFF.

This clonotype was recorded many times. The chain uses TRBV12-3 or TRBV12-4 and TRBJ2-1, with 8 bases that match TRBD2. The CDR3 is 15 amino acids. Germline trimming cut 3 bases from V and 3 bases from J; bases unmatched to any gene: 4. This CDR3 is CASSFWGLGYNEQFF. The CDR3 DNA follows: TGTGCCAGCAGTTTTTGGGGACTAGGCTACAATGAGCAGTTCTTC.

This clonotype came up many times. The CDR3 region is CASSFGTGQADGYTF. The CDR3 nucleotides read TGTGCCAGCAGTTTTGGGACAGGGCAAGCGGATGGCTACACCTTC. The chain uses TRBV12-3 or TRBV12-4 and TRBJ1-2, with 9 nucleotides matching TRBD1. The CDR3 runs to 15 residues. Trimming removed 3 bases from V and 6 bases from J; junction bases left unmatched: 8.

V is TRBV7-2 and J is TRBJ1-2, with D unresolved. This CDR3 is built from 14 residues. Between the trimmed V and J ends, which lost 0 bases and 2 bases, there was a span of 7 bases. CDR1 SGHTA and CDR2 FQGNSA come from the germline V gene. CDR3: CASSLARVNYGYTF. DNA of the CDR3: TGTGCCAGCAGCTTAGCGCGAGTCAACTATGGCTACACCTTC. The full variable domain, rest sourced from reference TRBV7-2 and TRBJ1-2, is GAGVSQSPSNKVTEKGKDVELRCDPISGHTALYWYRQSLGQGLEFLIYFQGNSAPDKSGLPSDRFSAERTGGSVSTLTIQRTQQEDSAVYLCASSLARVNYGYTFGSGTRLTVV.

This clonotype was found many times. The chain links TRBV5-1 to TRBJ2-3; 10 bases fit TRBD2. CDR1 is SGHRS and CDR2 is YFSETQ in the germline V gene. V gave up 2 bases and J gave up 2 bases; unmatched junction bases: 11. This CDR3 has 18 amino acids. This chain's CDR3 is CASSFPSGGGKLTDTQYF. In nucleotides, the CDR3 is TGCGCCAGCAGCTTCCCTAGCGGGGGCGGAAAACTCACAGATACGCAGTATTTT.

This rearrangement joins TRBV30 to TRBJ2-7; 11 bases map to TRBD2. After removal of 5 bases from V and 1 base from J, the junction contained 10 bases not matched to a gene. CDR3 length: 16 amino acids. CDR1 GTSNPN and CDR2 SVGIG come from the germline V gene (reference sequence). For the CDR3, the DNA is TGTGCCTGGCACGTAACTAGCGGGAGCATTTCCTACGAGCAGTACTTC. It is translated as CAWHVTSGSISYEQYF.

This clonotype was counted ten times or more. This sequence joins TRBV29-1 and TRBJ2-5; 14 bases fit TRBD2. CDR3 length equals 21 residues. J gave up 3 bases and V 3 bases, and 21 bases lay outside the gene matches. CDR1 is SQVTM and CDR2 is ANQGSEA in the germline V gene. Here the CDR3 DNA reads TGCAGCGTTGATGACGTCGGGACTAGCGGGAGAAGAGAGCAGTCAGAAGAGACCCAGTACTTC. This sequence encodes CSVDDVGTSGRREQSEETQYF.

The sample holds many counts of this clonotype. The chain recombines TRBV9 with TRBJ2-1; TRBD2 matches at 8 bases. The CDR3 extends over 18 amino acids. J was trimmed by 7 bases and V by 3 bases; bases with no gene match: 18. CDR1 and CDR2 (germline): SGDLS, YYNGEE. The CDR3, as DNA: TGTGCCAGCAGCGGCGCCTGGAGGGAGCGGGAGCCCCAGAATGAGCAGTTCTTC. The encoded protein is CASSGAWREREPQNEQFF.

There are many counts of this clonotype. For the CDR3, the DNA is TGTGCCAGCTCACCCGCGTCGGGGGTAGGTACCTACGAGCAGTACTTC. It is translated as CASSPASGVGTYEQYF. This chain links TRBV18 with TRBJ2-7; D might be TRBD2 (6 bases). V was pared by 3 bases and J by 2 bases, with 17 bases between. Germline V gene lookup returns CDR1 KGHSH and CDR2 LQKENI. This CDR3 has 16 residues.

CDR3 sequence reads: CATSTAGYYNEQFF. CDR3 DNA: TGTGCCACCAGCACCGCGGGGTACTACAATGAGCAGTTCTTC. The chain links TRBV15 to TRBJ2-1, with D maybe TRBD2 (6 bases). The CDR3 is made up of 14 amino acids. Germline-derived CDR1 and CDR2 are LNHNV and YYDKDF (reference sequence). V shed 4 bases and J shed 3 bases, with 10 bases lying between them.

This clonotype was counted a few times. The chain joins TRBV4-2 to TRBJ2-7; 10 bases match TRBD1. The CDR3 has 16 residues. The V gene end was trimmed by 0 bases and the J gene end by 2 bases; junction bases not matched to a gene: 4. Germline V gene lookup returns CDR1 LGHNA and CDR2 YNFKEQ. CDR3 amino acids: CASSQEVGTGAYEQYF. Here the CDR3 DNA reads TGTGCCAGCAGCCAAGAAGTTGGGACAGGGGCCTACGAGCAGTACTTC.

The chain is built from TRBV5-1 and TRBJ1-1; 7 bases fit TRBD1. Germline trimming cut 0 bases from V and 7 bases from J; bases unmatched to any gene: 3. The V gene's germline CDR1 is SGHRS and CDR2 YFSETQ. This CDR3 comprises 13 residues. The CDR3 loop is CASSLVGQVEAFF. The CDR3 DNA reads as TGCGCCAGCAGCTTGGTAGGACAGGTTGAAGCTTTCTTT.

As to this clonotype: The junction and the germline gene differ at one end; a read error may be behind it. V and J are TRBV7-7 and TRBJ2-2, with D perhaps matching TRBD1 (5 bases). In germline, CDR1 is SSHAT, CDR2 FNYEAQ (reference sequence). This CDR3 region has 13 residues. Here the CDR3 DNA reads TGTGCTAGCAAAGGGGCGAACACCGGGGAGCTGTTTTTT. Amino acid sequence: CASKGANTGELFF.

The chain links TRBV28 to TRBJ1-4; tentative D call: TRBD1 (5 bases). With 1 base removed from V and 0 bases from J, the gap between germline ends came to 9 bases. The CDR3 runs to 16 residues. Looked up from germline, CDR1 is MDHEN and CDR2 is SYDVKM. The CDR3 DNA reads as TGTGCCAGCAGTTTATACAGGCCAACAACTAATGAAAAACTGTTTTTT. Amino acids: CASSLYRPTTNEKLFF. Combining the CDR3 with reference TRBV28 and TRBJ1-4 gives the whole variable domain DVKVTQSSRYLVKRTGEKVFLECVQDMDHENMFWYRQDPGLGLRLIYFSYDVKMKEKGDIPEGYSVSREKKERFSLILESASTNQTSMYLCASSLYRPTTNEKLFFGSGTQLSVL.